A single sample gave rise to the 22 T cell receptor beta chains below, sequenced in a study of a mutant IDH1 vaccine in newly diagnosed glioma. Specified time point: week 11, during vaccination. What each vaccine dose contained was 300 ug of mutant IDH1 20-mer peptide, accompanied by topical imiquimod. The protocol was immunoSEQ multiplex PCR, while the TCRdb copy is restricted to in-frame clones and leaves out a portion. The sample holds 100,000 to 120,000 clones, roughly 88% seen once. Antigens for these TCRs are unknown. The sample here was PBMCs, taken from a glioma patient whose treatment included an IDH1 peptide vaccine. The receptors come from a woman in her forties or fifties with glioma.

This sequence joins TRBV7-9 and TRBJ2-2; D call uncertain. Germline V gene sequence: CDR1 SEHNR, CDR2 FQNEAQ (reference sequence). The CDR3 covers 17 residues. V gave up 0 bases and J gave up 5 bases, with 16 bases separating them. In DNA form, the CDR3 reads TGTGCCAGCAGCTTAGCGCGGAGCACCACCAGGACCGGGGAGCTGTTTTTT. It codes for CASSLARSTTRTGELFF.

The chain uses TRBV14 and TRBJ1-4; no clear D gene. The CDR3 extends over 14 amino acids. Germline V gene sequence: CDR1 SGHDN, CDR2 FVKESK. V was pared by 6 bases and J by 5 bases, with 13 bases between. CDR3: CASSIGPDNEKLFF. The CDR3 DNA reads as TGTGCCAGCAGTATTGGGCCAGACAATGAAAAACTGTTTTTT.

V and J are TRBV7-2 and TRBJ2-5, with TRBD1 as a possible D gene (5 bases). CDR3 length: 13 residues. Germline-derived CDR1 and CDR2 are SGHTA and FQGNSA. V shed 5 bases and J shed 4 bases, with 11 bases lying between them. The CDR3 sequence is CASSTRVRETQYF. The CDR3, as DNA: TGTGCCAGCAGCACCAGGGTTCGAGAGACCCAGTACTTC. Drawing the rest from reference TRBV7-2 and TRBJ2-5, the complete variable domain is GAGVSQSPSNKVTEKGKDVELRCDPISGHTALYWYRQSLGQGLEFLIYFQGNSAPDKSGLPSDRFSAERTGGSVSTLTIQRTQQEDSAVYLCASSTRVRETQYFGPGTRLLVL.

V and J are TRBV7-8 and TRBJ2-7; 7 bases match TRBD1. The CDR3 is made up of 14 amino acids. Germline CDR1 SGHVS, CDR2 FQNEAQ. V lost 3 bases to trimming and J lost 4 bases; unmatched junction nucleotides: 6. The CDR3 spells CASSFFLQGYEQYF. DNA of the CDR3: TGTGCCAGCAGCTTTTTCCTACAGGGGTACGAGCAGTACTTC.

The genes are TRBV28 and TRBJ1-2; the D is unclear. The V end was cut by 2 bases, the J end by 8 bases, with 12 bases between. The CDR3 is 13 residues long. Germline V gene sequence: CDR1 MDHEN, CDR2 SYDVKM. In DNA, the CDR3 is TGTGCCAGCAGTTTAAGCCAGGCACGGGGCTACACCTTC. Translated: CASSLSQARGYTF.

This clone showed up just a few times. V is TRBV19 and J is TRBJ2-1; D gene ambiguous. CDR1 and CDR2 from the germline V gene are LNHDA and SQIVND (reference sequence). The CDR3 spans 12 residues. Trimming shortened V by 3 bases and J by 4 bases, and 4 bases separated the two germline ends. CDR3 residues: CASSIEYNEQFF. CDR3 coding DNA: TGTGCCAGTAGTATCGAATACAATGAGCAGTTCTTC.

This clone appeared a single time. J is TRBJ2-7 and V is TRBV27; 7 nucleotides line up with TRBD1. Germline V gene lookup returns CDR1 MNHEY and CDR2 SMNVEV (reference sequence). With 6 bases clipped from V and 5 bases from J, the junction kept 10 bases outside the gene matches. The length of the CDR3 is 14 residues. The DNA of the CDR3 is TGTGCCAGCAGCCCGGGACAGTATTCCCACGAGCAGTACTTC. Protein sequence: CASSPGQYSHEQYF.

This clone was recorded a few times. V is TRBV28 and J is TRBJ1-1; D is unclear. CDR1 is MDHEN, CDR2 SYDVKM, per germline. V was cut by 3 bases and J by 5 bases, with 22 bases left in between. The CDR3 is made up of 17 amino acids. The CDR3 is CASSFPPGRVGRTEAFF. DNA for the CDR3: TGTGCCAGCAGTTTCCCCCCCGGGCGAGTGGGGAGGACTGAAGCTTTCTTT.

This sequence joins TRBV7-8 and TRBJ1-5; TRBD1 matches at 10 bases. The CDR3 covers 14 residues. Germline lookup yields CDR1 SGHVS and CDR2 FQNEAQ. V dropped 4 bases and J dropped 7; count of bases not matched to a gene: 4. The CDR3 DNA is TGTGCCAGCAGCTACGGACAGGGGGGCCAGCCCCAGCATTTT. It is translated as CASSYGQGGQPQHF.

This clone occurred once. CDR3 loop: CASSLPRGRETEAFF. The CDR3 region has the DNA TGTGCCAGCAGCCTACCCAGGGGGCGGGAAACTGAAGCTTTCTTT. This chain joins TRBV6-6 and TRBJ1-1; 8 nucleotides agree with TRBD1. The germline V gene encodes CDR1 MNHNY and CDR2 SVGAGI (reference sequence). CDR3 length equals 15 residues. V shed 6 bases, J shed 5 bases, and the junction held 11 bases outside the gene matches.

The rearrangement links TRBV7-2 to TRBJ1-3; possibly TRBD1 for D (6 bases). Germline lookup yields CDR1 SGHTA and CDR2 FQGNSA. V was clipped by 3 bases and J by 0 bases, with 12 bases between them. This CDR3 contains 16 residues. CDR3 loop: CASSFTTGYSGNTIYF. CDR3 in DNA: TGTGCCAGCAGCTTTACGACAGGCTACTCTGGAAACACCATATATTTT.

This clone was detected only a few times. The chain joins TRBV7-8 to TRBJ2-7, with D possibly matching TRBD2 (6 bases). V gave up 5 bases and J gave up 3 bases, with 14 bases separating them. Germline values: CDR1 SGHVS, CDR2 FQNEAQ. The CDR3 contains 14 residues. CDR3 DNA sequence: TGTGCCAGCAGCCGCGGAGGGGACCACTACGAGCAGTACTTC. Its translation is CASSRGGDHYEQYF.

This clone was detected once. V and J are TRBV11-2 and TRBJ2-1; tentatively, D is TRBD1 (6 bases). Trimming shortened V by 0 bases and J by 11 bases, and 8 bases separated the two germline ends. Per germline, CDR1 SGHAT and CDR2 FQNNGV. This CDR3 spans 12 amino acids. DNA of the CDR3: TGTGCCAGCAGCTTAGAAGGGGGTAAGCAGTTCTTC. It codes for CASSLEGGKQFF.

This sequence joins TRBV28 and TRBJ2-5; TRBD2 matches 10 bases. From germline, CDR1 is MDHEN and CDR2 SYDVKM. This CDR3 is built from 15 residues. Germline trimming cut 4 bases from V and 4 bases from J; bases unmatched to any gene: 6. For the CDR3, the DNA is TGTGCCAGCAGTTCGGCTAGCGGGAGTCTAGAGACCCAGTACTTC. It codes for CASSSASGSLETQYF.

The chain recombines TRBV4-2 with TRBJ2-3; 10 positions agree with TRBD2. Germline assignment: CDR1 LGHNA and CDR2 YNFKEQ. This CDR3 region has 15 residues. The junction had 2 bases not matched to a gene; V was cut back by 3 bases and J by 2 bases. The CDR3 here is CASSHGTSVTDTQYF. CDR3 in DNA: TGTGCCAGCAGCCATGGGACTAGCGTCACAGATACGCAGTATTTT.

J is TRBJ2-5 and V is TRBV4-1; 9 bases line up with TRBD1. Germline lookup yields CDR1 MGHRA and CDR2 YSYEKL. V lost 0 bases to trimming and J lost 11 bases; unmatched junction nucleotides: 13. CDR3 length: 16 residues. CDR3 sequence (DNA): TGCGCCAGCAGCCAAGAACGGTACAGGGGGCTGGAGGAGCAGTACTTC. The encoded protein is CASSQERYRGLEEQYF.

This chain joins TRBV7-2 and TRBJ1-2, with 7 bases identical to TRBD1. The CDR3 is made up of 14 amino acids. V shed 5 bases and J 2 bases; nucleotides not matched to a gene: 5. Per the germline V gene, CDR1 is SGHTA and CDR2 is FQGNSA. Here the CDR3 DNA reads TGTGCCAGCAGCCCGGGACAGAAAAACTATGGCTACACCTTC. Its protein product is CASSPGQKNYGYTF.

The V gene is TRBV5-3, the J gene TRBJ2-5; TRBD2 agrees at 13 bases. TRBV5-3 counts as an open reading frame of uncertain function. With V trimmed by 4 bases and J by 11 bases, 11 bases remained unmatched. The CDR3 is made up of 15 amino acids. The chain's CDR3 is CARSKGLAGSGEQYF. The CDR3 coding sequence is TGTGCCAGAAGCAAGGGACTAGCGGGGAGTGGAGAGCAGTACTTC.

This chain joins TRBV10-1 and TRBJ2-3; 10 nucleotides agree with TRBD2. The V gene's germline CDR1 is WNHNN and CDR2 SYGVQD (reference sequence). The length of the CDR3 is 12 residues. CDR3 bases: TGCGACCTAGCGGGAGTGATAGATACGCAGTATTTT. Translation: CDLAGVIDTQYF.

The V gene is TRBV16, the J gene TRBJ2-7, with D tentatively TRBD1 (6 bases). The germline gives CDR1 KGHSY, CDR2 FQNENV. This CDR3 contains 14 residues. V dropped 5 bases and J dropped 0 bases, with 11 bases sitting between them. CDR3: CASSVGAISYEQYF. CDR3 in DNA: TGTGCCAGCAGCGTGGGGGCCATCTCCTACGAGCAGTACTTC.

This clone was detected only once. Different DNA sequences within this sample yield the same CDR3. J is TRBJ2-3 and V is TRBV7-9, with TRBD1 as a possible D gene (5 bases). The CDR3 sequence is 15 residues long. The V end was cut by 5 bases, the J end by 0 bases, with 12 bases between. Germline loops: CDR1 SEHNR, CDR2 FQNEAQ (reference sequence). The CDR3, as DNA: TGTGCCAGCAGCCCTCAGGGCGTTAGCACAGATACGCAGTATTTT. It yields the protein CASSPQGVSTDTQYF.

J is TRBJ2-6 and V is TRBV5-6; unclear D gene. Between the trimmed V and J ends, which lost 2 bases and 1 base, there was a span of 1 base. The CDR3 contains 13 residues. Germline CDR1 is SGHDT and CDR2 is YYEEEE. The CDR3: CASSLSGANVLTF. The CDR3 region has the DNA TGTGCCAGCAGCTTATCTGGGGCCAACGTCCTGACTTTC. Filled out from reference TRBV5-6 and TRBJ2-6, the complete variable domain reads DAGVTQSPTHLIKTRGQQVTLRCSPKSGHDTVSWYQQALGQGPQFIFQYYEEEERQRGNFPDRFSGHQFPNYSSELNVNALLLGDSALYLCASSLSGANVLTFGAGSRLTVL.